The present T cell receptor (beta chain) was sequenced within a study of read filtering for tumor transcriptome and immune sequencing. About the study: Among patients, approximately 17 were male and some 15 female, aged roughly 45 to 90 (mean roughly 63). Eight or nine patients were R-ISS I, more than 15 were R-ISS II, 7 were R-ISS III.

This clonotype was seen at least ten times. The antigen remains undetermined. Sampling of bone marrow took place during active disease in every patient. This library used roughly 370 ng RNA and molecular barcoded adaptors spanning alpha/delta and beta/gamma chains. TCRdb analysed the reads with MiXCR anew, one entry per CDR3 protein. The data contain 39,000 or so distinct CDR3 sequences, 10% to 15% of them singletons. Study results and limitations: IR-seq and RNA-seq agreed better without single-read clonotypes.

CDR3 length: 15 residues. The V end was cut by 4 bases, the J end by 2 bases, with 13 bases between. Germline V CDR1 and CDR2: SGHRS, YFSETQ. The chain employs TRBV5-1 and TRBJ2-1; D might be TRBD1 (5 bases). The sequence derives from a donor at least 40 years old with multiple myeloma. Sequenced sample: a population of CD138-negative cells sorted from bone marrow. The CDR3 sequence is CASSLQVRAYNEQFF. Here the CDR3 DNA reads TGCGCCAGCAGCCTGCAGGTCAGGGCCTACAATGAGCAGTTCTTC.